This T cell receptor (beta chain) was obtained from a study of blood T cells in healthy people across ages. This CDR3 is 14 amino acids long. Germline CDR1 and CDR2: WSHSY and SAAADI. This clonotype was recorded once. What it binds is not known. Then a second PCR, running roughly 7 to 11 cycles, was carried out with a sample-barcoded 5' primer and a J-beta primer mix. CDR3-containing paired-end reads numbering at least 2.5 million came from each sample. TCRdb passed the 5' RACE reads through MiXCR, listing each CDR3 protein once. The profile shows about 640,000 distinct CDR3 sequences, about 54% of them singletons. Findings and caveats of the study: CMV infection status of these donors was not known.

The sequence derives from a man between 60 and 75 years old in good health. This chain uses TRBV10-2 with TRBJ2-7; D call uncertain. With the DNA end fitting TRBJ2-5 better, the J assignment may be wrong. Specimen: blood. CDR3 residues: CASSEPGHKETQYF. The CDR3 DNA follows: TGCGCCAGCAGTGAGCCGGGTCACAAAGAGACCCAGTACTTC.